This T cell receptor beta chain was captured by sequencing in a study of tumor-infiltrating lymphocytes in primary liver carcinoma. Germline V gives CDR1 SGHAT, CDR2 FQNNGV. The CDR3 is 16 residues long. Priming with a constant-region primer yielded TCR beta cDNA from roughly 500 ng total RNA. Each TCR beta library was derived from three nested multiplex PCR rounds that employed slightly modified ARM-PCR. Rounds one and two of PCR, each of 10 cycles, were primed with TRBV1-TRBV30 forward primers and a C-beta reverse primer. TCRdb passed the multiplex PCR reads through MiXCR, listing each CDR3 protein once. The sample carries about 74,000 distinct CDR3 sequences, approximately 74% recorded once. With respect to this clonotype: One junction end disagrees with the germline gene, perhaps due to a read error.

Scientists recovered RNA and DNA together from about 21-30 mg of unsorted bulk tissue. The TCR sequence derives from a man aged 35-49 years with primary liver carcinoma and hepatitis B virus infection. Sequencing was performed on liver tumor tissue from sampling region 4. As for subset: tumor region T4, right-lateral pole. The V gene is TRBV11-2, the J gene TRBJ2-5, with 8 bases matching TRBD2. CDR3 sequence (DNA): TGTACCAGCATCTTAGTCCCGGCTAGCGGGCAAGAAACCCAGTACTTC. Protein sequence: CTSILVPASGQETQYF. The full variable domain, completed using reference TRBV11-2 and TRBJ2-5, is EAGVAQSPRYKIIEKRQSVAFWCNPISGHATLYWYQQILGQGPKLLIQFQNNGVVDDSQLPKDRFSAERLKGVDSTLKIQPAKLEDSAVYLCTSILVPASGQETQYFGPGTRLLVL.